This TCR beta chain was sequenced in a study of blood T cell repertoires in COVID-19. Study in general: Sites in the United States, Italy and Spain provided acute and convalescent COVID-19 samples. PBMCs, B-cell-depleted T cells, or T cells provided the cDNA or gDNA that made up the material.

J gave up 7 bases and V 5 bases, and 13 bases lay outside the gene matches. This CDR3 is built from 15 residues. Germline V CDR1 and CDR2: SGHAT, FQNNGV. In the authors' workflow: Amplified reference gene primers provided the basis for estimating nucleated cell counts. The table came from immunoSEQ multiplex PCR; TCRdb's copy has only in-frame clones and leaves some out. V and J calls plus clone size are reproduced from that table; the DNA served to infer D and trimming. The sample shows tens of thousands of clones, roughly 79% of them seen only once. Sequenced input: peripheral blood. The clonotype originates from a man aged 55 to 69 with acute or convalescent COVID-19. This chain connects TRBV11-2 to TRBJ1-1; 7 positions match TRBD1. The CDR3 is CASSPGQAGFGEAFF. The DNA for the CDR3 is TGTGCCAGCAGCCCCGGACAGGCCGGGTTCGGTGAAGCTTTCTTT.